The 23 T cell receptor beta chains listed next were all sequenced from one sample in a study. A single record per CDR3 protein comes from TCRdb applying MiXCR to the RT-PCR reads. The sample holds 550,000 to 750,000 distinct CDR3 sequences; 12% to 15% are singletons and the top ten take 3.6%. Sequencing used memory CD4+ T cells from blood. These receptor sequences come from a female donor in good health, serving as a healthy control.

This clonotype was picked up a small number of times. This chain connects TRBV18 to TRBJ1-6, with D perhaps TRBD1 (6 bases). The CDR3 extends over 18 amino acids. Trimming removed 6 bases at V and 7 bases at J, with 25 bases between. Germline V lookup: CDR1 KGHSH, CDR2 LQKENI. CDR3 sequence (DNA): TGTGCCAGCTCTCCCACAGGGCCGCCGGTGTTAGGGAATTCACCCCTCCACTTT. Residues: CASSPTGPPVLGNSPLHF.

This clonotype has at least ten counts. The J gene is TRBJ2-1, the V gene TRBV5-1; a possible D gene is TRBD2 (6 bases). Germline values: CDR1 SGHRS, CDR2 YFSETQ. The V end was cut by 4 bases, the J end by 7 bases, with 18 bases between. The CDR3 loop spans 15 amino acids. In nucleotides, the CDR3 is TGCGCCAGCAGCCCTGGGCTACTCGGGGGTAATGAGCAGTTCTTC. This sequence encodes CASSPGLLGGNEQFF.

This clonotype was counted only a few times. The genes are TRBV6-5 and TRBJ1-1, with 8 bases aligning to TRBD1. V lost 8 bases and J lost 3; bases outside the gene matches: 8. This CDR3 is built from 14 residues. Per germline, CDR1 MNHEY and CDR2 SVGAGI. The CDR3, as DNA: TGTGCCAGCGTCGACAGGGGACCTGACACTGAAGCTTTCTTT. Translation: CASVDRGPDTEAFF.

The rearrangement links TRBV20-1 to TRBJ2-1, with TRBD2 matching over 15 bases. The CDR3 is 17 amino acids. In germline, CDR1 is DFQATT, CDR2 SNEGSKA (reference sequence). After removal of 6 bases from V and 8 bases from J, the junction contained 14 bases not matched to a gene. The CDR3 sequence is CSAGTSGRSGDMYEQFF. The CDR3 DNA reads TGCAGTGCCGGGACTAGCGGGAGGTCCGGGGACATGTATGAGCAGTTCTTC.

This clonotype has a handful of counts. The chain couples TRBV5-5 to TRBJ1-2; D uncertain. V lost 0 bases and J 4 bases, leaving 13 bases between the germline ends. Germline CDR1 and CDR2: SGHKS and YYEKEE (reference sequence). CDR3 length equals 15 residues. Here the CDR3 reads CASSLAEGVIYGYTF. As DNA, the CDR3 is TGTGCCAGCAGCTTGGCCGAGGGAGTTATCTATGGCTACACCTTC.

At least ten counts were recorded for this clonotype. This rearrangement joins TRBV10-3 to TRBJ2-3; 7 bases agree with TRBD1. Germline V gene lookup returns CDR1 ENHRY and CDR2 SYGVKD. The CDR3 has 16 residues. With 5 bases clipped from V and 0 bases from J, the junction kept 8 bases outside the gene matches. Here the CDR3 DNA reads TGTGCCATCAGTACCTACAGGGGTACTAGCACAGATACGCAGTATTTT. Encoded protein: CAISTYRGTSTDTQYF.

The DNA for the CDR3 is TGTGCCAGCAGTTTATTTTCGGGGGTTACTGAAGCTTTCTTT. Its protein product is CASSLFSGVTEAFF. This chain connects TRBV27 to TRBJ1-1; perhaps TRBD1 as D (5 bases). Trimming shortened V by 1 base and J by 5 bases, and 11 bases separated the two germline ends. Germline V gene sequence: CDR1 MNHEY, CDR2 SMNVEV (reference sequence). CDR3 length: 14 residues.

This clonotype appeared a few times. The chain is built from TRBV7-2 and TRBJ2-3; 11 bases align to TRBD2. CDR1 and CDR2 (germline): SGHTA, FQGNSA. This CDR3 is 15 amino acids long. V shed 3 bases, J shed 5 bases, and the junction held 4 bases outside the gene matches. The CDR3 protein is CASSFSGGAGDTQYF. Here the CDR3 DNA reads TGTGCCAGCAGCTTTAGCGGGGGGGCGGGAGATACGCAGTATTTT.

This clonotype has at least ten counts. This chain links TRBV20-1 with TRBJ2-1; the match to TRBD1 covers 11 bases. There are 13 residues in the CDR3. Germline CDR1 is DFQATT and CDR2 is SNEGSKA (reference sequence). CDR3 amino acids: CTFVGTGGGEQFF. In DNA form, the CDR3 reads TGCACCTTCGTGGGGACAGGGGGGGGTGAGCAGTTCTTC.

This clonotype was counted ten times or more. The gene calls are TRBV27 and TRBJ2-1; maybe TRBD2 (6 bases). V was clipped by 0 bases and J by 7 bases, with 13 bases between them. The CDR3 contains 15 residues. Germline CDR1 and CDR2: MNHEY and SMNVEV (reference sequence). CDR3 nucleotide sequence: TGTGCCAGCAGTTTATCGTATCCGGGAGAGAATGAGCAGTTCTTC. It specifies CASSLSYPGENEQFF.

The V and J genes are TRBV5-4 and TRBJ2-7; D gene unclear. Germline V CDR1 and CDR2: SGHNT, YYREEE (reference sequence). The CDR3 spans 13 residues. V was cut by 0 bases and J by 5 bases, with 9 bases left in between. CDR3 amino acids: CASSLGFKDEQYF. The CDR3 nucleotides read TGTGCCAGCAGCTTGGGGTTTAAGGACGAGCAGTACTTC.

The sample holds many counts of this clonotype. The chain is built from TRBV6-4 and TRBJ2-1; 7 nucleotides match TRBD2. The V gene end was trimmed by 5 bases and the J gene end by 1 base; junction bases not matched to a gene: 17. CDR1 MRHNA and CDR2 SNTAGT come from the germline V gene. The CDR3 spans 19 residues. For the CDR3, the DNA is TGTGCCAGCAGTATGCAAGGGATAATAGCGGGCATGTCCTACAATGAGCAGTTCTTC. Amino acids: CASSMQGIIAGMSYNEQFF.

This clonotype was counted many times. This chain connects TRBV24-1 to TRBJ2-1; 9 bases line up with TRBD1. Trimming at V came to 9 bases and at J to 3 bases, leaving 2 bases not matched to a gene. The CDR3 covers 13 residues. The germline V gene encodes CDR1 KGHDR and CDR2 SFDVKD. CDR3 amino acids: CATVDRGYNEQFF. The CDR3 DNA is TGTGCCACCGTGGACAGGGGCTACAATGAGCAGTTCTTC.

This clonotype appeared many times. V gene TRBV4-1 combines with J gene TRBJ2-5; D not resolved. The CDR3 is 14 residues long. Germline CDR1 reads MGHRA; CDR2 reads YSYEKL. V dropped 0 bases and J dropped 5 bases, with 10 bases sitting between them. CDR3 bases: TGCGCCAGCAGCCAAGACGGAAGGGCTGAGACCCAGTACTTC. This translates into CASSQDGRAETQYF.

The table lists this clonotype with a few counts. CDR3 sequence reads: CASTTTGGRASYEQYF. CDR3 nucleotide sequence: TGTGCCAGCACCACCACCGGAGGGCGGGCCTCCTACGAGCAGTACTTC. The chain uses TRBV7-2 and TRBJ2-7; D perhaps matches TRBD2 (6 bases). Germline loops: CDR1 SGHTA, CDR2 FQGNSA. This CDR3 has 16 amino acids. V gave up 7 bases and J gave up 0 bases, with 19 bases separating them.

This clonotype was counted a few times. This rearrangement joins TRBV7-6 to TRBJ1-3; D is uncertain. Germline CDR1 SGHVS, CDR2 FNYEAQ. This CDR3 comprises 16 residues. Trimming stripped 5 bases from V and 1 base from J, with 15 bases between. The CDR3 region has the DNA TGTGCCAGCAGCATCAGCGTAACCTATTCTGGAAACACCATATATTTT. This gives the protein CASSISVTYSGNTIYF.

This clonotype came up many times. The V and J genes are TRBV10-3 and TRBJ2-3; TRBD1 or TRBD2 may be the D gene (5 bases each). CDR1 is ENHRY, CDR2 SYGVKD, per germline. CDR3 length: 17 residues. The V and J ends lost 3 bases and 0 bases respectively, with 16 bases between them. CDR3 in amino acids: CAISDKVPGQSTDTQYF. The DNA of the CDR3 is TGTGCCATCAGTGATAAGGTCCCGGGGCAAAGCACAGATACGCAGTATTTT.

This clonotype was picked up many times. The V gene is TRBV7-9, the J gene TRBJ1-4; the D is unclear. This CDR3 is built from 15 residues. Trimming took off 5 bases at V and 1 base at J, with 11 bases between the two ends. Looked up from germline, CDR1 is SEHNR and CDR2 is FQNEAQ (reference sequence). DNA for the CDR3: TGTGCCAGCAGCCACGAGGGTAGAACTAATGAAAAACTGTTTTTT. Amino acid sequence: CASSHEGRTNEKLFF.

This clonotype occurred a few times. CDR3 bases: TGTGCCAGCAGCCCCGGACAGGACTTACCTGGCTACACCTTC. Translating gives CASSPGQDLPGYTF. This chain connects TRBV7-3 to TRBJ1-2, with 7 bases that match TRBD1. V lost 5 bases, J lost 7 bases, and 10 bases stayed unmatched. The germline V gene encodes CDR1 SGHTA and CDR2 FQGTGA. The length of the CDR3 is 14 residues.

This clonotype has at least ten counts. Here the CDR3 reads CSAPKYGGDYNEQFF. CDR3 nucleotide sequence: TGCAGTGCTCCAAAATACGGGGGTGATTACAATGAGCAGTTCTTC. The chain is built from TRBV20-1 and TRBJ2-1, with TRBD2 as a possible D gene (6 bases). The germline V and J ends were trimmed by 5 bases and 4 bases, with 18 bases remaining between them. Looked up from germline, CDR1 is DFQATT and CDR2 is SNEGSKA (reference sequence). This CDR3 region has 15 residues.

CDR3 nucleotide sequence: TGTGCCACCAGTGCGGCCGGGACCCAGCAGTACTTC. Protein sequence: CATSAAGTQQYF. The genes are TRBV24-1 and TRBJ2-7; D possibly matches TRBD1 or TRBD2 (5 bases each). Germline loops: CDR1 KGHDR, CDR2 SFDVKD. The length of the CDR3 is 12 residues. Trimming cost V 5 bases and J 8 bases, with 12 bases left between them.

This clonotype was seen a handful of times. This chain connects TRBV5-1 to TRBJ1-2; D gene uncertain. The CDR3 runs 15 residues. Per germline, CDR1 SGHRS and CDR2 YFSETQ. The ends were cut back, 0 bases at V and 2 bases at J, with 11 bases in the middle. The CDR3 sequence: CASSLAAGENYGYTF. In nucleotides, the CDR3 is TGCGCCAGCAGCTTGGCTGCAGGTGAGAACTATGGCTACACCTTC.

This clonotype was detected ten times or more. The V gene is TRBV24-1, the J gene TRBJ2-1; TRBD1 is a possible D gene (5 bases). The CDR3 runs to 15 residues. V was clipped by 5 bases and J by 4 bases, with 14 bases between them. Germline lookup yields CDR1 KGHDR and CDR2 SFDVKD. CDR3 sequence reads: CATSGTQDKYNEQFF. The CDR3 DNA reads TGTGCCACCAGTGGAACCCAGGACAAATACAATGAGCAGTTCTTC.